The source of this T cell receptor beta chain is a study of T-cell memory formation after mild COVID-19. The V end lost 6 bases, the J end lost 1 base, and 6 bases lay between the germline ends. This CDR3 is built from 12 residues. Per germline, CDR1 SEHNR and CDR2 FQNEAQ (reference sequence). Constant-segment-primed 5'RACE gave TCR alpha and TCR beta cDNA libraries with sample barcodes and UMIs. TCRdb ran MiXCR on the 5' RACE reads and lists one entry per CDR3 protein. Of 100,000 to 140,000 distinct CDR3 sequences in the sample, approximately 15% were seen once. The chain has TRBV7-9 and TRBJ1-1; D uncertain. The sequence was obtained from a young man who had mild COVID-19 (a few samples of this study predate the infection). Cell type and time point are not known. Sequenced input: PBMCs or a T cell subset sorted from them (not recorded which). The CDR3 spells CASRGTNTEAFF. Here the CDR3 DNA reads TGTGCCAGCAGGGGTACGAACACTGAAGCTTTCTTT.